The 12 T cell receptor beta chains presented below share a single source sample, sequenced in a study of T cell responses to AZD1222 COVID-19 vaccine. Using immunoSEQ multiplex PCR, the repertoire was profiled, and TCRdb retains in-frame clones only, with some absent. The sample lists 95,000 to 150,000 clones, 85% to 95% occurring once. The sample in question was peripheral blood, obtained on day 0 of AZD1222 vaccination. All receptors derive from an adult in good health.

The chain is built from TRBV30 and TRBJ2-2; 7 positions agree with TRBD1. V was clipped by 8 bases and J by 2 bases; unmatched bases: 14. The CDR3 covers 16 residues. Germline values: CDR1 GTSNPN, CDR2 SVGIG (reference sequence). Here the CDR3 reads CAHSQGTPLNTGELFF. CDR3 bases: TGTGCCCATTCACAGGGGACGCCGCTCAACACCGGGGAGCTGTTTTTT.

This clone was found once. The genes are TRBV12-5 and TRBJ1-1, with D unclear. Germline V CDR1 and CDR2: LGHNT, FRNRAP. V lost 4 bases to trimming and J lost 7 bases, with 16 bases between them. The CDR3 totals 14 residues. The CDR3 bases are TGTGCTAGTGGTTGGCAGGAGGCGGGTGATGAAGCTTTCTTT. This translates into CASGWQEAGDEAFF.

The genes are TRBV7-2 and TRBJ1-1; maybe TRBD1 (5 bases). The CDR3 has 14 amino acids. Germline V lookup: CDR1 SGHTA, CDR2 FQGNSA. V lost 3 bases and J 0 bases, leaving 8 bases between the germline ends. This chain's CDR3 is CASSLGVLNTEAFF. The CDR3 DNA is TGTGCCAGCAGCTTGGGGGTCTTGAACACTGAAGCTTTCTTT.

As DNA, the CDR3 is TGTGCCAGCAGTGAAAGTGGGGTTGCCTATGGCTACACCTTC. It codes for CASSESGVAYGYTF. This chain connects TRBV25-1 to TRBJ1-2, with D hard to call. V was cut by 2 bases and J by 4 bases, with 11 bases left in between. Germline V lookup: CDR1 MGHDK, CDR2 SYGVNS. This CDR3 has 14 residues.

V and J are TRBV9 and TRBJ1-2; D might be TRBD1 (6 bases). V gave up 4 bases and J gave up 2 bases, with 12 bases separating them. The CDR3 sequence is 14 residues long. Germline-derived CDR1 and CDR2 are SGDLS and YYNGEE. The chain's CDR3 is CASSRGRGNYGYTF. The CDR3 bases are TGTGCCAGCAGCCGAGGCAGGGGAAACTATGGCTACACCTTC.

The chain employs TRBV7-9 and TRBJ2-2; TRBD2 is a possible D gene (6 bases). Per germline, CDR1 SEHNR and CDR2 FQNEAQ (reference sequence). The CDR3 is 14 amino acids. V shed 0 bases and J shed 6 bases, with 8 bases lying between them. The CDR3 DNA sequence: TGTGCCAGCAGCTTAGCGGGAGGTTCCGGGGAGCTGTTTTTT. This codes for CASSLAGGSGELFF.

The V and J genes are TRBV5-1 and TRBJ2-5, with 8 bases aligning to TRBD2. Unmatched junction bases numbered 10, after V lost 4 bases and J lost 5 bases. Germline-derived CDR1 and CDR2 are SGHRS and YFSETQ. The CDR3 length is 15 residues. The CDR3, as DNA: TGCGCCAGCAGCCTCGGGACTAGGAAGGGGGAGACCCAGTACTTC. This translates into CASSLGTRKGETQYF.

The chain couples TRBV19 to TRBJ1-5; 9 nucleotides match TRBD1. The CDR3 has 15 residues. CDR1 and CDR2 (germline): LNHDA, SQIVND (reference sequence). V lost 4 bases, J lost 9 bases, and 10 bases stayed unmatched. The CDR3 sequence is CASSTVPGQGRPQHF. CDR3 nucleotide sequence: TGTGCCAGTAGTACCGTCCCGGGACAGGGTAGGCCCCAGCATTTT.

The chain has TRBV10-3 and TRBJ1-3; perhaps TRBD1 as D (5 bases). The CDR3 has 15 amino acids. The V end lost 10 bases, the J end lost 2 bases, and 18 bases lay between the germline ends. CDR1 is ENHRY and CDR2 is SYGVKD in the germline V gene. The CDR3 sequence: CATGRDGNTGNTIYF. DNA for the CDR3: TGTGCCACAGGAAGGGACGGTAATACTGGAAACACCATATATTTT.

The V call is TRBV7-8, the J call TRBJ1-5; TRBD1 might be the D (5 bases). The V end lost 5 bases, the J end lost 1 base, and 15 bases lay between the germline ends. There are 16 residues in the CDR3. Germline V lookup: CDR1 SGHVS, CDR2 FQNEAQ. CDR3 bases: TGTGCCAGCAGCCCCGACTACGGGACGAGCAATCAGCCCCAGCATTTT. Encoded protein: CASSPDYGTSNQPQHF.

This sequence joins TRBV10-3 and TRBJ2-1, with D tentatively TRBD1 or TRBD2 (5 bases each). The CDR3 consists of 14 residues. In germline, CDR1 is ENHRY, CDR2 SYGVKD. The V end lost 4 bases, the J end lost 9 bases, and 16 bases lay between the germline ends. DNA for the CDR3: TGTGCCATCAGTGGGGACCTTCAAGCCGCTGAGCAGTTCTTC. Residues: CAISGDLQAAEQFF.

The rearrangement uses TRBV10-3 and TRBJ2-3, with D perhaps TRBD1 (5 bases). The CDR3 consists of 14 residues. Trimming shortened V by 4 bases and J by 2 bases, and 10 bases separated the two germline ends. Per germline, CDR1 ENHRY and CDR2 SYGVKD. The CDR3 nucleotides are TGTGCCATCAGTGTCCAGGGCCCCACAGATACGCAGTATTTT. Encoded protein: CAISVQGPTDTQYF.